One TCR beta chain is described in this entry. The antigen is undetermined. Germline V gene lookup returns CDR1 GTSNPN and CDR2 SVGIG (reference sequence). Trimming removed 0 bases at V and 8 bases at J, with 17 bases between. The CDR3 covers 15 residues. The sample originates from a study of cytomegalovirus exposure and HLA in healthy donors. Study-level information: Earlier findings included approximately 120 million unique TCR beta sequences obtained from 150 million to 200 million T cells.

The study, taken as a whole, reports: Certain indistinguishable V segments, among them TRBV6-2 and TRBV6-3, were excluded. A later analysis linked a missense variant in DCLRE1C to the trimming of TCR beta V and J genes. Analysis was performed later, and it showed HLA-associated TCR beta chains to be more clonally expanded than equally common others.

Primers for the PCR totalled 60 Vbeta and 13 Jbeta. Repertoires were generated with immunoSEQ multiplex PCR, while TCRdb's copy carries only in-frame clones and drops some. Of around 190,000 clones listed, 79% were seen once; the top ten hold roughly 0.64%. This sequence originates from a woman between 40 and 55 years old in good health and CMV-seronegative. The material sequenced was PBMCs. The rearrangement uses TRBV30 and TRBJ1-3; maybe TRBD1 (5 bases). The CDR3 sequence is CAWSVGGTPSDTIYF. CDR3 coding DNA: TGTGCCTGGAGTGTAGGAGGGACCCCCAGCGACACCATATATTTT. Variable domain in full (rest from reference TRBV30 and TRBJ1-3): SQTIHQWPATLVQPVGSPLSLECTVEGTSNPNLYWYRQAAGRGLQLLFYSVGIGQISSEVPQNLSASRPQDRQFILSSKKLLLSDSGFYLCAWSVGGTPSDTIYFGEGSWLTVV.